The entry below describes one T cell receptor (beta chain). The antigen is undetermined. The Oncomine TCR Beta short-read assay was applied to DNA of cultured CD4+ T cells. Using its own MiXCR run on the PCR reads, TCRdb lists one record per CDR3 protein. The repertoire holds thousands of distinct CDR3 sequences, with over 35% as singletons. This CDR3 contains 17 residues. J lost 5 bases, V lost 4 bases, and 17 bases had no gene match. CDR1 and CDR2 (germline): DFQATT, SNEGSKA (reference sequence). Treatment indicated: roughly 10-day PBMC culture with coronavirus spike peptide pools or control peptides (ViraFEST assay). The data were taken from a study of vaccination and CD4 T cells after COVID-19. Study-wide results and caveats: Rising from approximately 21 to 38, the median of SARS-CoV-2-reactive clonotypes did not change significantly.

The chain uses TRBV20-1 and TRBJ1-2; 9 bases agree with TRBD1. The specimen was CD4+ T cells from blood, cultured in vitro. The receptor comes from a human donor who had recovered from COVID-19. Written as DNA, the CDR3 is TGCAGTGCTAACTCTCTTATACTAGGACAGGGGCAGTATGGCTACACCTTC. It codes for CSANSLILGQGQYGYTF.